This note documents a single T cell receptor beta chain sequence. These data come from a study of CD8 T cells in Susac syndrome. V was pared by 4 bases and J by 7 bases, with 13 bases of the junction left unmatched. The V gene's germline CDR1 is LNHNV and CDR2 YYDKDF (reference sequence). The CDR3 sequence is 16 residues long. Sequencing of TCR beta, carried out with a high-throughput approach, was applied to CD8+ and CD4+ T cells from the blood. After extraction with the RNeasy kit, roughly 0.5 to 1 ug of the RNA was reverse transcribed using random hexamers. A single record per CDR3 protein comes from TCRdb applying MiXCR to the immunoSEQ multiplex PCR reads. The table includes about 120,000 distinct CDR3 sequences, over 90% detected once.

This clonotype originated in a human donor with Susac syndrome. V gene TRBV15 combines with J gene TRBJ2-7; 10 nucleotides match TRBD1. The sample taken for sequencing was CD8+ T cells from PBMCs. CDR3 residues: CATSTRPGQGRNEQYF. The CDR3 DNA reads TGTGCCACCAGCACCCGCCCGGGACAGGGGAGAAATGAGCAGTACTTC. Full variable domain (rest looked up from reference TRBV15 and TRBJ2-7): DAMVIQNPRYQVTQFGKPVTLSCSQTLNHNVMYWYQQKSSQAPKLLFHYYDKDFNNEADTPDNFQSRRPNTSFCFLDIRSPGLGDTAMYLCATSTRPGQGRNEQYFGPGTRLTVT.